The 19 T cell receptor beta chains below come from one sample, sequenced in a study of cytomegalovirus exposure and HLA in healthy donors. The table came from immunoSEQ multiplex PCR; TCRdb's copy has only in-frame clones and leaves some out. The table records some 120,000 clones, approximately 92% of them present only once. The sample taken for sequencing was PBMCs. The receptors were sampled from a woman between 18 and 29 years old in good health and CMV-seronegative.

The chain employs TRBV25-1 and TRBJ1-1; possibly TRBD1 for D (5 bases). The CDR3 sequence is 14 residues long. Germline V CDR1 and CDR2: MGHDK, SYGVNS. Trimming took off 8 bases at V and 5 bases at J, with 18 bases between the two ends. The CDR3 is CASSNLQGRTEAFF. CDR3 DNA sequence: TGTGCCAGCTCCAATCTCCAGGGTCGGACTGAAGCTTTCTTT.

This chain connects TRBV6-1 to TRBJ1-6; D gene uncertain. Germline loops: CDR1 MNHNS, CDR2 SASEGT. Between the trimmed V and J ends, which lost 4 bases and 8 bases, there was a span of 3 bases. The CDR3 is 11 residues long. This CDR3 reads CASSVYSPLHF. CDR3 sequence (DNA): TGTGCCAGCAGTGTCTATTCACCCCTCCACTTT.

This clone is a singleton in its sample. This rearrangement joins TRBV27 to TRBJ2-7; D is possibly TRBD2 (7 bases). CDR3 size: 14 residues. From germline, CDR1 is MNHEY and CDR2 SMNVEV (reference sequence). Trimming removed 0 bases from V and 6 bases from J, with 12 bases in between. CDR3 coding DNA: TGTGCCAGCAGTTTATCGCGGGGGCGTTCCGAGCAGTACTTC. It is translated as CASSLSRGRSEQYF.

The chain has TRBV7-2 and TRBJ2-7; tentatively, D is TRBD2 (5 bases). The CDR3 has 14 residues. In germline, CDR1 is SGHTA, CDR2 FQGNSA. V lost 2 bases to trimming and J lost 3 bases, with 11 bases between them. As DNA, the CDR3 is TGTGCCAGCAGCTTAACAGCGGTGGGCTACGAGCAGTACGTC. Translating it yields CASSLTAVGYEQYV.

The chain couples TRBV5-6 to TRBJ2-1; a possible D gene is TRBD2 (6 bases). The CDR3 is 15 amino acids. CDR1 is SGHDT, CDR2 YYEEEE, per germline. Trimming pared 4 bases from V and 0 bases from J, leaving 11 bases between. The CDR3 DNA follows: TGTGCCAGCAGCCTCGGGACTCCCTCCTACAATGAGCAGTTCTTC. Protein: CASSLGTPSYNEQFF. The full variable domain, rest sourced from reference TRBV5-6 and TRBJ2-1, is DAGVTQSPTHLIKTRGQQVTLRCSPKSGHDTVSWYQQALGQGPQFIFQYYEEEERQRGNFPDRFSGHQFPNYSSELNVNALLLGDSALYLCASSLGTPSYNEQFFGPGTRLTVL.

The rearrangement joins TRBV7-9 to TRBJ2-1, with 10 bases lining up with TRBD2. The CDR3 sequence is 17 residues long. The V gene's germline CDR1 is SEHNR and CDR2 FQNEAQ (reference sequence). Trimming at V came to 2 bases and at J to 5 bases, leaving 9 bases not matched to a gene. The chain's CDR3 is CASSLIAGGILNNEQFF. The CDR3 nucleotides read TGTGCCAGCAGCTTAATAGCGGGAGGCATCTTGAACAATGAGCAGTTCTTC.

The gene calls are TRBV2 and TRBJ1-1, with a possible D match to TRBD1 (5 bases). Germline V lookup: CDR1 SNHLY, CDR2 FYNNEI. This CDR3 is built from 14 residues. The germline V and J ends were trimmed by 2 bases and 2 bases, with 9 bases remaining between them. As DNA, the CDR3 is TGTGCCAGCAGTGAATCAGGGTTAAACACTGAAGCTTTCTTT. Encoded protein: CASSESGLNTEAFF. The variable domain in full, with the rest retrieved from reference TRBV2 and TRBJ1-1, is EPEVTQTPSHQVTQMGQEVILRCVPISNHLYFYWYRQILGQKVEFLVSFYNNEISEKSEIFDDQFSVERPDGSNFTLKIRSTKLEDSAMYFCASSESGLNTEAFFGQGTRLTVV.

This clone was detected only once. This sequence joins TRBV30 and TRBJ2-5, with D maybe TRBD2 (6 bases). The ends were cut back, 7 bases at V and 1 base at J, with 13 bases in the middle. There are 13 residues in the CDR3. Germline assignment: CDR1 GTSNPN and CDR2 SVGIG (reference sequence). CDR3 DNA sequence: TGTGCCTCAACGGGGACTCCCCAAGAGACCCAGTACTTC. It encodes CASTGTPQETQYF.

The chain couples TRBV28 to TRBJ1-2; 7 bases are shared with TRBD1. The germline CDR1 and CDR2 sequences are MDHEN and SYDVKM. This CDR3 contains 12 residues. Trimming removed 10 bases from V and 6 bases from J; junction bases left unmatched: 8. This CDR3 is CAMWGTAHGYTF. The DNA for the CDR3 is TGTGCCATGTGGGGGACAGCTCATGGCTACACCTTC.

This sequence joins TRBV6-1 and TRBJ2-7; D remains unclear. Germline V CDR1 and CDR2: MNHNS, SASEGT. The CDR3 contains 15 residues. V lost 0 bases and J lost 3, with 12 bases in between. CDR3 bases: TGTGCCAGCAGTGAAGCGGCAACGGGTTTCTACGAGCAGTACGTC. It yields the protein CASSEAATGFYEQYV.

The chain's CDR3 is CAWSEGEWTQYF. The CDR3, as DNA: TGTGCCTGGAGTGAGGGGGAGTGGACCCAGTACTTC. The V and J genes are TRBV30 and TRBJ2-5; weak D call: TRBD1 (6 bases). V lost 1 base and J lost 7, with 10 bases in between. Germline CDR1 GTSNPN, CDR2 SVGIG (reference sequence). This CDR3 is 12 amino acids long.

The table lists this clone with a count of one. V is TRBV4-2 and J is TRBJ1-5; TRBD1 matches at 7 bases. The CDR3 has 18 residues. CDR1 is LGHNA and CDR2 is YNFKEQ in the germline V gene. J was trimmed by 4 bases and V by 0 bases; bases with no gene match: 12. CDR3 protein: CASSQDRTGPPGNQPQHF. The CDR3 DNA reads TGTGCCAGCAGCCAAGACAGGACAGGACCTCCGGGGAATCAGCCCCAGCATTTT.

The chain uses TRBV4-3 and TRBJ2-4; possibly TRBD1 for D (5 bases). Looked up from germline, CDR1 is LGHNA and CDR2 is YSLEER. The CDR3 sequence is 16 residues long. The ends were cut back, 0 bases at V and 1 base at J, with 10 bases in the middle. CDR3 coding DNA: TGCGCCAGCAGCCAAGAGGACAATATGGCCAAAAACATTCAGTACTTC. It translates to CASSQEDNMAKNIQYF.

V gene TRBV25-1 combines with J gene TRBJ1-4; 10 nucleotides match TRBD1. Germline trimming cut 2 bases from V and 3 bases from J; bases unmatched to any gene: 9. The CDR3 runs 18 residues. CDR1 and CDR2 from the germline V gene are MGHDK and SYGVNS. The CDR3 loop reads CASSEEGTGDRSNEKLFF. The CDR3 nucleotides read TGTGCCAGCAGTGAAGAAGGGACAGGGGATCGGTCTAATGAAAAACTGTTTTTT.

The V and J genes are TRBV29-1 and TRBJ2-1, with TRBD2 identical over 10 bases. J lost 0 bases, V lost 7 bases, and 3 bases had no gene match. Germline V gene data show CDR1 as SQVTM and CDR2 as ANQGSEA. The CDR3 is 14 amino acids. CDR3 sequence: CSAAGGSSYNEQFF. The CDR3 nucleotides read TGCAGCGCAGCGGGAGGGAGCTCCTACAATGAGCAGTTCTTC.

The CDR3 nucleotides read TGTGCCACCCAAACAGGGAGTGTTGGCTATGGCTACACCTTC. Protein: CATQTGSVGYGYTF. This sequence joins TRBV28 and TRBJ1-2; D may be TRBD1 (6 bases). The V end lost 10 bases, the J end lost 4 bases, and 19 bases lay between the germline ends. The CDR3 has 14 residues. Germline values: CDR1 MDHEN, CDR2 SYDVKM.

DNA of the CDR3: TGTGCCAGCAGCCAAGATATTGGCCGGACAGGCGACTACGAGCAGTACGTC. Translated, it gives CASSQDIGRTGDYEQYV. This sequence joins TRBV14 and TRBJ2-7, with 7 bases that match TRBD1. The V segment lost 0 bases and the J segment 3 bases; nucleotides outside the gene matches: 11. The CDR3 spans 17 residues. The germline V gene has CDR1 SGHDN and CDR2 FVKESK.

The genes are TRBV5-1 and TRBJ2-7; maybe TRBD1 (6 bases). The CDR3 totals 14 residues. Trimming took 2 bases from V and 2 from J, leaving 11 bases between them. The V gene's germline CDR1 is SGHRS and CDR2 YFSETQ. CDR3 DNA sequence: TGCGCCAGCAGCTTCAGCGGACAGCCCTACGAGCAGTACTTC. Its protein product is CASSFSGQPYEQYF. Using reference TRBV5-1 and TRBJ2-7 for the parts outside the CDR3, the full variable domain is KAGVTQTPRYLIKTRGQQVTLSCSPISGHRSVSWYQQTPGQGLQFLFEYFSETQRNKGNFPGRFSGRQFSNSRSEMNVSTLELGDSALYLCASSFSGQPYEQYFGPGTRLTVT.

Turning to this clone: The sample contains more than one DNA sequence encoding this CDR3. In DNA, the CDR3 is TGCGCCAGCAGCTTGGGGCTAGCGGGAGAAGAGACCCAGTACTTC. Residues: CASSLGLAGEETQYF. The chain links TRBV5-1 to TRBJ2-5; 10 bases match TRBD2. The CDR3 length is 15 residues. CDR1 is SGHRS, CDR2 YFSETQ, per germline. Trimming removed 0 bases from V and 3 bases from J; junction bases left unmatched: 2.